This T cell receptor beta chain stems from a study of blood T cell repertoires in COVID-19. Using immunoSEQ multiplex PCR, the repertoire was profiled, and TCRdb retains in-frame clones only, with some absent. The sample carries about 76,000 clones, 80% to 90% recorded once. Germline V CDR1 and CDR2: GTSNPN, SVGIG (reference sequence). The CDR3 runs 11 residues. V lost 5 bases to trimming and J lost 8 bases, with 12 bases between them. The sequence was collected from a woman older than 75 with active or convalescent COVID-19. Sequenced material: peripheral blood. V gene TRBV30 combines with J gene TRBJ1-2; D remains unclear. CDR3 protein: CAWGITGGYTF. CDR3 nucleotides: TGTGCCTGGGGGATCACGGGAGGCTACACCTTC.